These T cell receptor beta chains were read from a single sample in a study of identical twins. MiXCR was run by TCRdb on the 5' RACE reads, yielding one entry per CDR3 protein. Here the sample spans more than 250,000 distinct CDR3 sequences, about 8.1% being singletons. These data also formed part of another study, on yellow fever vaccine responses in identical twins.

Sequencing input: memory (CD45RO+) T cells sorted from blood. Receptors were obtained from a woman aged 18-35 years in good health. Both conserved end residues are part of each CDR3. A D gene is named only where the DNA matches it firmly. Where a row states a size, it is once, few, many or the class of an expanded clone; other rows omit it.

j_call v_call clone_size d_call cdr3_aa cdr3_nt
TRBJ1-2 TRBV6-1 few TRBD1 CASSIFRDRENYGYTF TGTGCCAGCAGCATATTCCGGGACAGGGAAAACTATGGCTACACCTTC
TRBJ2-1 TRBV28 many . CASSHAGGNEQFF TGTGCCAGCAGCCACGCCGGAGGCAATGAGCAGTTCTTC
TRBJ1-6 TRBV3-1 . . CASSQEWVAYNSPLHF TGTGCCAGCAGCCAAGAGTGGGTCGCCTATAATTCACCCCTCCACTTT
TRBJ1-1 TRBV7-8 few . CASSLQWVSNTEAFF TGTGCCAGCAGCTTACAGTGGGTATCGAACACTGAAGCTTTCTTT
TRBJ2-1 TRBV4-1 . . CASSQDQVGSSYNEQFF TGCGCCAGCAGCCAAGATCAGGTCGGAAGCTCCTACAATGAGCAGTTCTTC
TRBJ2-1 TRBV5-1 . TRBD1 CASSKLGTGSYNEQFF TGCGCCAGCAGCAAACTCGGGACAGGCTCCTACAATGAGCAGTTCTTC
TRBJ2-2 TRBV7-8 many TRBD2 CASRPRLARNTGELFF TGTGCCAGCAGACCCCGACTAGCGAGGAACACCGGGGAGCTGTTTTTT
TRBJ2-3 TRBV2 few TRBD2 CASSITSGGTDTQYF TGTGCCAGCAGTATAACTAGCGGGGGCACAGATACGCAGTATTTT
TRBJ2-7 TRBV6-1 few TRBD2 CASNPGLAGTYEQYF TGTGCCAGCAACCCAGGACTAGCGGGGACCTACGAGCAGTACTTC
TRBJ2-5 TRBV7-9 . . CASSLWGEKGGGETQYF TGTGCCAGCAGCTTATGGGGCGAAAAGGGGGGAGGAGAGACCCAGTACTTC
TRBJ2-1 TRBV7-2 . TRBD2 CASSPLAGAGLTSEQFF TGTGCCAGCAGCCCCCTAGCGGGAGCTGGTCTTACAAGTGAGCAGTTCTTC
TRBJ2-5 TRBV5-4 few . CASSHAGFHETQYF TGTGCCAGCAGCCACGCCGGCTTCCACGAGACCCAGTACTTC
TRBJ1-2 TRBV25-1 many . CASSELGSTLGYTF TGTGCCAGCAGTGAATTGGGCAGCACACTTGGCTACACCTTC
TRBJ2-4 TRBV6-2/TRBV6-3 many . CASSYSPLAKNIQYF TGTGCCAGCAGTTACTCGCCACTAGCCAAAAACATTCAGTACTTC
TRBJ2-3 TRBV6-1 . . CASSTKDRGSTDTQYF TGTGCCAGCAGTACAAAAGATCGGGGAAGCACAGATACGCAGTATTTT
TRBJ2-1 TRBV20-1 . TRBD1 CSASARGQAYNEQFF TGCAGTGCTAGTGCCAGGGGGCAGGCCTACAATGAGCAGTTCTTC
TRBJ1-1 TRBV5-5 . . CASSLVQGEAFF TGTGCCAGCAGCTTGGTGCAGGGAGAAGCTTTCTTT
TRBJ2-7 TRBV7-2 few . CASGRSVINEQYF TGTGCCAGCGGACGATCAGTGATCAACGAGCAGTACTTC
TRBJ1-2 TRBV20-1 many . CSATLVTEGYTF TGCAGTGCTACCCTCGTAACGGAGGGCTACACCTTC
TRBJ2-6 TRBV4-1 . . CASSQDPGAGANVLTF TGCGCCAGCAGCCAAGATCCGGGGGCTGGGGCCAACGTCCTGACTTTC
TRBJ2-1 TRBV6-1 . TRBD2 CASRETSGRTGGFF TGTGCCAGCAGGGAGACTAGCGGGAGGACCGGGGGGTTCTTC
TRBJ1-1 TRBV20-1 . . CSGGEEMNTEAFF TGCAGTGGCGGGGAGGAAATGAACACTGAAGCTTTCTTT
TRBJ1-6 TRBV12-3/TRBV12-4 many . CASSLGPYNSPLHF TGTGCCAGCAGCTTGGGACCTTATAATTCACCCCTCCACTTT
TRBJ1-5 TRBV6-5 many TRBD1 CASSYSGTGGAQPQHF TGTGCCAGCAGTTACTCCGGGACAGGGGGCGCGCAGCCCCAGCATTTT
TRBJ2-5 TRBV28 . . CASSLITARETQYF TGTGCCAGCAGTTTAATAACAGCGAGAGAGACCCAGTACTTC
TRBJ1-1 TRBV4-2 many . CASSQGVANTEAFF TGTGCCAGCAGCCAAGGAGTGGCGAACACTGAAGCTTTCTTT
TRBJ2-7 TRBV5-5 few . CASSRSATYEQYF TGTGCCAGCAGCCGAAGTGCGACCTACGAGCAGTACTTC
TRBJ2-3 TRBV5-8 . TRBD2 CASSTTSGGVTNTQYF TGTGCCAGCAGCACGACTAGCGGGGGGGTCACTAATACGCAGTATTTT
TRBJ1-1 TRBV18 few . CASSPSVSAGEAFF TGTGCCAGCTCACCTTCGGTGTCGGCAGGGGAAGCTTTCTTT
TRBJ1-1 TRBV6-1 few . CASTRVWGLNTEAFF TGTGCCAGCACCCGGGTATGGGGCTTGAACACTGAAGCTTTCTTT
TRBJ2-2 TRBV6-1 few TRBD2 CASRAGLAGTGELFF TGTGCCAGCAGGGCGGGACTAGCGGGGACCGGGGAGCTGTTTTTT
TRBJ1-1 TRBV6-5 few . CASSYPRQEGTEAFF TGTGCCAGCAGCTACCCGAGGCAGGAGGGCACTGAAGCTTTCTTT
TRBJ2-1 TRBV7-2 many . CASSLQSSQGEQFF TGTGCCAGCAGCTTACAATCAAGTCAAGGAGAGCAGTTCTTC
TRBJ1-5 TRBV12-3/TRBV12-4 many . CASSPMGNQPQHF TGTGCCAGCAGCCCCATGGGCAATCAGCCCCAGCATTTT
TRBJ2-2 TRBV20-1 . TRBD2 CSALTSGTYTGELFF TGCAGTGCGTTGACTAGCGGGACTTACACCGGGGAGCTGTTTTTT
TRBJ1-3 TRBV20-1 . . CSARGGGSGNTIYF TGCAGTGCTAGAGGGGGCGGCTCTGGAAACACCATATATTTT
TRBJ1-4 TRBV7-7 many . CASSFCGSGEPEKLFF TGTGCCAGCAGCTTCTGCGGATCCGGGGAGCCTGAAAAACTGTTTTTT
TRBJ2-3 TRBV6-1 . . CASESTASGSDTQYF TGTGCCAGCGAAAGTACGGCGAGTGGGAGCGATACGCAGTATTTT
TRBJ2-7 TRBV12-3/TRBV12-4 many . CASSRGHYEQYF TGTGCCAGCAGCCGGGGCCACTACGAGCAGTACTTC
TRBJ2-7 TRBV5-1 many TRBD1 CASSFSPPGQGVTYEQYF TGCGCCAGCAGCTTTTCTCCACCGGGACAGGGGGTGACATACGAGCAGTACTTC
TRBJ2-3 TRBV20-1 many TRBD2 CSAALANTQYF TGCAGTGCCGCACTAGCGAATACGCAGTATTTT
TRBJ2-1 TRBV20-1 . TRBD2 CSARREIYNEQFF TGCAGTGCTAGGCGGGAGATCTACAATGAGCAGTTCTTC
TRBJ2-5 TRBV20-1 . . CSAREGEGLETQYF TGCAGTGCTAGAGAGGGGGAAGGGTTAGAGACCCAGTACTTC
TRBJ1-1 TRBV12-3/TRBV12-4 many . CASRPMGQTVEAFF TGTGCCAGCAGGCCCATGGGGCAGACTGTTGAAGCTTTCTTT
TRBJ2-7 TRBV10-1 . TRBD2 CASSERASGAYEQYF TGCGCCAGCAGTGAAAGGGCTAGCGGAGCCTACGAGCAGTACTTC
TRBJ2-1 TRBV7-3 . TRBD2 CASSPRLAGGFDEQFF TGTGCCAGCAGCCCCCGACTAGCGGGAGGGTTCGATGAGCAGTTCTTC
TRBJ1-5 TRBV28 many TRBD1 CASRTDRGVDQPQHF TGTGCCAGCAGAACCGACAGGGGCGTGGATCAGCCCCAGCATTTT
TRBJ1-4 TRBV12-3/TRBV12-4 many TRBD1 CASTQQTGGEEKLFF TGTGCCAGCACCCAACAGACAGGGGGAGAAGAAAAACTGTTTTTT
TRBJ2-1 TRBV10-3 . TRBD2 CAISQRGGVMSYNEQFF TGTGCCATCAGCCAGCGGGGGGGCGTAATGTCCTACAATGAGCAGTTCTTC
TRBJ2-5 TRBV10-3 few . CAISEKGDPRFQETQYF TGTGCCATCAGTGAAAAGGGGGACCCAAGATTTCAAGAGACCCAGTACTTC
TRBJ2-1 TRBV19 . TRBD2 CASSVTSGGYNEQFF TGTGCCAGTAGTGTAACTAGCGGGGGTTACAATGAGCAGTTCTTC
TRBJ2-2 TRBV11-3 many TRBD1 CASSSSWTGGNTGELFF TGTGCCAGCAGCTCATCTTGGACAGGGGGGAACACCGGGGAGCTGTTTTTT
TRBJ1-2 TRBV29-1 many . CSVSWPPGAFDYGYTF TGCAGCGTGTCCTGGCCCCCGGGGGCCTTTGACTATGGCTACACCTTC
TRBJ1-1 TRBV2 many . CASRIWEGAFF TGTGCCAGCAGGATTTGGGAAGGAGCTTTCTTT
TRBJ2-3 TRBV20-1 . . CSAREPTGEADTQYF TGCAGTGCTAGAGAACCCACAGGGGAGGCAGATACGCAGTATTTT